This T cell receptor (beta chain) was captured in a study of T cell clonality in common variable immunodeficiency. The study's findings and limits: Reportedly, TCR beta sequences from common variable immunodeficiency showed fewer deletions and N-nucleotide insertions.

Worth noting for this clone: Its antigen is unknown. The sequence runs out 3 residues before the end of the CDR3; the remainder is reconstructed from the germline J gene.

Patients had low serum IgG, IgA and/or IgM and specific antibody deficiency. TCRdb's copy holds only in-frame clones and misses some; the assay was immunoSEQ multiplex PCR. The sample yields 2,500 or so clones, without any singletons. V gave up 6 bases and J gave up 0 bases; unmatched junction bases: 4. The germline V gene encodes CDR1 SNHLY and CDR2 FYNNEI. CDR3 length: 15 residues. This TCR was recovered from a human donor with common variable immunodeficiency. The sample consisted of peripheral blood mononuclear cells. The chain couples TRBV2 to TRBJ1-5; 8 nucleotides align to TRBD1. CDR3 bases read: TGTGCCAGCAGATCGGACAGGGCTAGCAATCAGCCC. Amino acids: CASRSDRASNQP. The entire CDR3 reads CASRSDRASNQPQHF. The full variable domain, its missing parts supplied by reference TRBV2 and TRBJ1-5, is EPEVTQTPSHQVTQMGQEVILRCVPISNHLYFYWYRQILGQKVEFLVSFYNNEISEKSEIFDDQFSVERPDGSNFTLKIRSTKLEDSAMYFCASRSDRASNQPQHFGDGTRLSIL.